Reported below is one T cell receptor beta chain. Treatment described: oral pan-JAK inhibitor, 5-10 mg twice daily. Researchers took lesional scalp punch biopsies and peripheral blood from people who were alopecia areata patients. RNA, once extracted, was reverse transcribed into cDNA for use as the sequencing template. TCRdb's copy holds only in-frame clones and misses some; the assay was immunoSEQ multiplex PCR. Counted here are some 200,000 clones, 58% occurring once; the ten biggest clones make up 5.5%. The source of the sample is a study of CD8+ T cells in alopecia areata. In germline, CDR1 is SNHLY, CDR2 FYNNEI. The CDR3 has 15 amino acids. J gave up 3 bases and V 3 bases, and 7 bases lay outside the gene matches.

Source: CD4+ T cells sorted from blood, taken at week 24, from a patient treated with tofacitinib. This receptor was taken from a human donor with alopecia areata. V is TRBV2 and J is TRBJ2-7; 8 nucleotides agree with TRBD2. CDR3 in amino acids: CASSDWLAGDYEQYF. The CDR3 DNA reads TGTGCCAGCAGTGATTGGCTAGCGGGTGACTACGAGCAGTACTTC.